The 15 T cell receptor beta chains reported below all come from one sample, sequenced in a study of T-cell memory formation after mild COVID-19. A single record per CDR3 protein comes from TCRdb applying MiXCR to the 5' RACE reads. The table includes approximately 100,000 distinct CDR3 sequences, approximately 12% detected once. Sequencing used PBMCs or a T cell subset sorted from them (not recorded which). The receptors were gathered from a man between 18 and 35 years old who had mild COVID-19 (a few samples of this study predate the infection). Cell type and time point are not known.

The rearrangement links TRBV7-6 to TRBJ2-5, with 7 positions matching TRBD2. This CDR3 has 14 residues. Trimming took 5 bases from V and 2 from J; bases not matched to a gene: 5. In germline, CDR1 is SGHVS, CDR2 FNYEAQ. CDR3 sequence reads: CASSASGAQETQYF. The CDR3 DNA follows: TGTGCCAGCAGCGCAAGCGGGGCTCAAGAGACCCAGTACTTC.

The rearrangement uses TRBV7-3 and TRBJ1-1; 7 positions match TRBD1. The germline V gene has CDR1 SGHTA and CDR2 FQGTGA. The CDR3 spans 13 residues. Unmatched junction bases numbered 5, after V lost 5 bases and J lost 5 bases. CDR3 coding DNA: TGTGCCAGCAGCCACGACAGGGTGACTGAAGCTTTCTTT. Protein: CASSHDRVTEAFF.

This chain connects TRBV7-2 to TRBJ2-5; TRBD1 aligns across 8 bases. Trimming took 3 bases from V and 4 from J; bases not matched to a gene: 10. This CDR3 is 16 amino acids long. CDR1 and CDR2 from the germline V gene are SGHTA and FQGNSA. The CDR3 nucleotides read TGTGCCAGCAGCTTCAGGGGGCCTCCCCAGGGAGAGACCCAGTACTTC. Its protein product is CASSFRGPPQGETQYF.

V gene TRBV4-2 combines with J gene TRBJ2-3; possibly TRBD1 for D (5 bases). The CDR3 has 16 amino acids. The V gene's germline CDR1 is LGHNA and CDR2 YNFKEQ. V was cut by 2 bases and J by 0 bases, with 12 bases left in between. CDR3 region: CASSQPQGLSTDTQYF. The CDR3 bases are TGTGCCAGCAGCCAACCTCAGGGTTTGAGCACAGATACGCAGTATTTT.

This clonotype was detected a few times. This chain joins TRBV9 and TRBJ1-1; TRBD1 might be the D (5 bases). Germline V CDR1 and CDR2: SGDLS, YYNGEE. This CDR3 spans 15 amino acids. The ends were cut back, 6 bases at V and 5 bases at J, with 20 bases in the middle. DNA for the CDR3: TGTGCCAGCAACCGGGGGAGGGACGTTGGGACTGAAGCTTTCTTT. This translates into CASNRGRDVGTEAFF.

This clonotype occurred a few times. The rearrangement joins TRBV7-3 to TRBJ2-6; D is uncertain. Trimming cost V 2 bases and J 2 bases, with 16 bases left between them. This CDR3 is 18 amino acids long. The germline CDR1 and CDR2 sequences are SGHTA and FQGTGA. In nucleotides, the CDR3 is TGTGCCAGCAGCTTATTGGGTGACAAGTCCCCTGGGGCCAACGTCCTGACTTTC. Translating it yields CASSLLGDKSPGANVLTF.

This clonotype has a handful of counts. This chain uses TRBV15 with TRBJ2-5; the D gene is possibly TRBD2 (6 bases). The CDR3 length is 15 residues. Germline V gene lookup returns CDR1 LNHNV and CDR2 YYDKDF (reference sequence). V lost 1 base to trimming and J lost 2 bases, with 11 bases between them. The CDR3 region is CATSRALGGQETQYF. CDR3 bases: TGTGCCACCAGCAGAGCCCTGGGAGGACAAGAGACCCAGTACTTC.

This clonotype came up a few times. V and J are TRBV4-1 and TRBJ2-7; unclear D gene. The germline V gene encodes CDR1 MGHRA and CDR2 YSYEKL. The V end was cut by 4 bases, the J end by 5 bases, with 18 bases between. This CDR3 is 15 amino acids long. CDR3 DNA: TGCGCCAGCAGCCCGCCCAGTCTACGCAGCCACGAGCAGTACTTC. Encoded protein: CASSPPSLRSHEQYF.

The rearrangement uses TRBV27 and TRBJ2-5, with TRBD1 matching 10 bases. Trimming removed 6 bases from V and 4 bases from J; junction bases left unmatched: 11. Germline CDR1 is MNHEY and CDR2 is SMNVEV (reference sequence). CDR3 length equals 16 residues. CDR3: CASRPLPGQGTETQYF. In DNA, the CDR3 is TGTGCCAGCAGACCACTGCCGGGACAGGGGACAGAGACCCAGTACTTC.

This clonotype was detected many times. This chain joins TRBV11-1 and TRBJ2-3; D call uncertain. The V end was cut by 1 base, the J end by 3 bases, with 14 bases between. Germline assignment: CDR1 SGHAT and CDR2 FQDESV (reference sequence). The CDR3 totals 16 residues. The CDR3 DNA reads as TGTGCCAGCAGCTTAGTGGTAGTCGGGTCGACAGATACGCAGTATTTT. Encoded protein: CASSLVVVGSTDTQYF.

V and J are TRBV12-3 or TRBV12-4 and TRBJ2-4; TRBD1 might be the D (6 bases). The ends were cut back, 8 bases at V and 6 bases at J, with 14 bases in the middle. The CDR3 loop spans 13 amino acids. CDR3 protein: CASCGQCTNIQYF. CDR3 nucleotide sequence: TGTGCCAGCTGCGGACAGTGTACAAACATTCAGTACTTC.

This clonotype has a single count. The chain couples TRBV20-1 to TRBJ1-4; TRBD1 matches at 7 bases. V shed 7 bases and J 5 bases; nucleotides not matched to a gene: 13. The CDR3 sequence is 15 residues long. Germline V lookup: CDR1 DFQATT, CDR2 SNEGSKA (reference sequence). CDR3 in DNA: TGCAGTGACCCAATATTAGGGACAGTAAATGAAAAACTGTTTTTT. This encodes CSDPILGTVNEKLFF.

This clonotype was picked up a small number of times. The chain couples TRBV15 to TRBJ2-7; D tentatively fits TRBD1 or TRBD2 (5 bases each). CDR3 length: 16 residues. The ends were cut back, 0 bases at V and 3 bases at J, with 15 bases in the middle. Germline loops: CDR1 LNHNV, CDR2 YYDKDF (reference sequence). The CDR3 is CATSRDQGRGFYEQYF. The CDR3 DNA sequence: TGTGCCACCAGCAGAGATCAGGGCCGGGGCTTCTACGAGCAGTACTTC.

Ten or more counts support this clonotype. The V gene is TRBV7-2, the J gene TRBJ2-5; D call uncertain. The germline CDR1 and CDR2 sequences are SGHTA and FQGNSA. V was clipped by 7 bases and J by 2 bases, with 14 bases between them. The CDR3 contains 14 residues. The CDR3 is CASTPIGHQETQYF. CDR3 DNA sequence: TGTGCCAGCACTCCTATTGGCCATCAAGAGACCCAGTACTTC.

This clonotype was seen ten or more times. J is TRBJ1-1 and V is TRBV5-6; D not certain. The V gene's germline CDR1 is SGHDT and CDR2 YYEEEE. This CDR3 comprises 13 residues. The V and J ends lost 2 bases and 1 base respectively, with 6 bases between them. CDR3 bases: TGTGCCAGCAGCTTCGACACGAACACTGAAGCTTTCTTT. Translating gives CASSFDTNTEAFF.